A single count supports the clone carrying this T cell receptor (beta chain). A much larger clonotype is one base distant, so this may be a read error. Here the CDR3 omits its conserved ending phenylalanine or tryptophan, so a read error is the likely source. The CDR3 consists of 13 residues. V was pared by 6 bases and J by 6 bases, with 12 bases between. Germline assignment: CDR1 MNHNS and CDR2 SASEGT. These data come from a study of CD8+CD57+ T cells in acquired aplastic anemia. Whole-study context: Healthy donors had, on average, around 9.9 million reads for their CD4+ cells.

Genomic DNA, serving as template, underwent TCR beta VDJ and CDR3 profiling. TCRdb independently ran MiXCR on the reads; one entry per CDR3 protein. The table lists some 140,000 distinct CDR3 sequences, around two fifths of them singletons. Sequencing used sorted CD4+, CD8+, or CD8+CD57+ T cells (not recorded which) from PBMCs. This clonotype was sampled from a human donor in good health, serving as a control. V gene TRBV6-1 combines with J gene TRBJ1-5; maybe TRBD1 (5 bases). The CDR3 region has the DNA TGTGCCAGCAGCTCCCGGGGCGTTCAGCCCCAGCATTCT. Amino acid sequence: CASSSRGVQPQHS.